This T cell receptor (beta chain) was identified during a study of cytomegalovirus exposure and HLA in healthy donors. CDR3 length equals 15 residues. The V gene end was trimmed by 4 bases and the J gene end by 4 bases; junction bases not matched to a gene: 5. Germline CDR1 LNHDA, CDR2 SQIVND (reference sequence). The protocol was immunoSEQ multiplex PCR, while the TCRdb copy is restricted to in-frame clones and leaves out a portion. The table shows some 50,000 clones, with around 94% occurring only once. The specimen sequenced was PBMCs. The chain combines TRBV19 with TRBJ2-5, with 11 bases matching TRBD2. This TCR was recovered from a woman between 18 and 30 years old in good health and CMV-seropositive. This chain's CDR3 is CASSKGTSGAETQYF. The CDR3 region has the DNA TGTGCCAGTAGTAAGGGGACTAGCGGTGCAGAGACCCAGTACTTC.